Each of the 27 T cell receptor beta chains below was sequenced from the same sample in a study of T-cell reconstitution after alpha-beta-depleted transplantation in children. Preparation of the TCRbeta library involved a method that used unique molecular identifiers. TCRdb redid the calling of the PCR reads with MiXCR, one entry per CDR3 protein. The repertoire has 550,000 to 800,000 distinct CDR3 sequences, 13% of them found once; the top ten carry around 0.8%. Sequencing used PBMCs, obtained before TCRalphabeta/CD19-depleted stem cell transplant. Receptor source: a girl aged 2 to 9 with congenital amegakaryocytic thrombocytopenia, due to receive a stem cell transplant.

This clonotype was recorded many times. The rearrangement links TRBV2 to TRBJ2-7; TRBD1 is a possible D gene (5 bases). CDR3 length: 13 residues. Between the trimmed V and J ends, which lost 1 base and 6 bases, there was a span of 10 bases. Per germline, CDR1 SNHLY and CDR2 FYNNEI. CDR3 protein: CASSEEHTGEQYF. CDR3 DNA sequence: TGTGCCAGCAGTGAAGAGCATACAGGCGAGCAGTACTTC.

This clonotype has at least ten counts. The CDR3 loop reads CASSLGVNEQYF. In DNA form, the CDR3 reads TGTGCCAGCAGCTTAGGGGTAAACGAGCAGTACTTC. The J gene is TRBJ2-7, the V gene TRBV7-8, with D unresolved. Looked up from germline, CDR1 is SGHVS and CDR2 is FQNEAQ. The CDR3 length is 12 residues. V lost 1 base and J lost 5, with 6 bases in between. The variable domain in full, completed from reference TRBV7-8 and TRBJ2-7, reads GAGVSQSPRYKVAKRGQDVALRCDPISGHVSLFWYQQALGQGPEFLTYFQNEAQLDKSGLPSDRFFAERPEGSVSTLKIQRTQQEDSAVYLCASSLGVNEQYFGPGTRLTVT.

In this sample, this clonotype turned up many times. The chain is built from TRBV20-1 and TRBJ1-1; D unresolved. Trimming stripped 0 bases from V and 3 bases from J, with 11 bases between. The CDR3 is 14 amino acids. The germline V gene encodes CDR1 DFQATT and CDR2 SNEGSKA (reference sequence). The DNA for the CDR3 is TGCAGTGCTAGAGATCCCAGGCAGGACACTGAAGCTTTCTTT. This gives the protein CSARDPRQDTEAFF.

This clonotype was found many times. The chain is built from TRBV20-1 and TRBJ2-1; the match to TRBD2 covers 10 bases. CDR1 DFQATT and CDR2 SNEGSKA come from the germline V gene (reference sequence). V gave up 5 bases and J gave up 10 bases; unmatched junction bases: 17. The CDR3 spans 16 residues. DNA for the CDR3: TGCAGTGCTTTCTCCTTGGCAAGCGGGAGGGCTGAAGAGCAGTTCTTC. Translated: CSAFSLASGRAEEQFF.

This clonotype has ten or more counts. The chain employs TRBV6-1 and TRBJ1-5, with D perhaps TRBD1 (5 bases). Germline-derived CDR1 and CDR2 are MNHNS and SASEGT. The CDR3 spans 14 residues. V shed 7 bases and J shed 2 bases, with 12 bases lying between them. The CDR3 DNA reads as TGTGCCAGCACTCAGGGATATGGCAATCAGCCCCAGCATTTT. This sequence encodes CASTQGYGNQPQHF.

Details on this clonotype: At one boundary the junction diverges from the germline segment, which might be a read error. The chain carries TRBV20-1 and TRBJ2-3, with 7 positions matching TRBD2. This CDR3 comprises 14 residues. Germline V lookup: CDR1 DFQATT, CDR2 SNEGSKA (reference sequence). CDR3 residues: CSARLMTSIDTQYF. CDR3 DNA sequence: TGCAGTGCTAGACTAATGACTAGCATAGATACGCAGTATTTT.

In its sample, this clonotype was seen a few times. The chain uses TRBV7-8 and TRBJ2-1, with TRBD2 as a possible D gene (5 bases). Germline values: CDR1 SGHVS, CDR2 FQNEAQ. Trimming stripped 3 bases from V and 3 bases from J, with 12 bases between. The CDR3 spans 15 residues. CDR3 sequence (DNA): TGTGCCAGCAGCTTTCCTCCACTAGGCTACAATGAGCAGTTCTTC. Translating it yields CASSFPPLGYNEQFF. Full variable domain (rest looked up from reference TRBV7-8 and TRBJ2-1): GAGVSQSPRYKVAKRGQDVALRCDPISGHVSLFWYQQALGQGPEFLTYFQNEAQLDKSGLPSDRFFAERPEGSVSTLKIQRTQQEDSAVYLCASSFPPLGYNEQFFGPGTRLTVL.

This clonotype was detected many times. J is TRBJ1-2 and V is TRBV12-3 or TRBV12-4, with a weak D call TRBD1 (6 bases). V was clipped by 7 bases and J by 7 bases, with 19 bases between them. This CDR3 comprises 14 residues. The CDR3: CASTYVAGDFGYTF. The CDR3 DNA follows: TGTGCCAGCACCTATGTGGCAGGGGATTTTGGCTACACCTTC.

This clonotype turned up a few times. The J gene is TRBJ2-7, the V gene TRBV5-5, with no clear D. Trimming took off 0 bases at V and 0 bases at J, with 10 bases between the two ends. Germline assignment: CDR1 SGHKS and CDR2 YYEKEE (reference sequence). This CDR3 has 15 amino acids. The CDR3 nucleotides are TGTGCCAGCAGCTTGGCCGGTTCACACTCCTACGAGCAGTACTTC. As protein: CASSLAGSHSYEQYF.

This clonotype has a handful of counts. Here the CDR3 reads CASSDSGTPDQPQHF. In DNA form, the CDR3 reads TGTGCCAGCAGCGATTCCGGGACACCCGATCAGCCCCAGCATTTT. The rearrangement uses TRBV2 and TRBJ1-5; D is perhaps TRBD1 (6 bases). The germline V gene encodes CDR1 SNHLY and CDR2 FYNNEI. This CDR3 comprises 15 residues. Trimming removed 6 bases at V and 5 bases at J, with 17 bases between.

In its sample, this clonotype was seen many times. This rearrangement joins TRBV5-1 to TRBJ2-3; possibly TRBD1 for D (6 bases). The CDR3 totals 15 residues. CDR1 and CDR2 from the germline V gene are SGHRS and YFSETQ. Trimming took off 0 bases at V and 1 base at J, with 9 bases between the two ends. In nucleotides, the CDR3 is TGCGCCAGCAGCTTGGAGAGGACAGGCACAGATACGCAGTATTTT. Protein sequence: CASSLERTGTDTQYF.

This clonotype showed up many times. The chain employs TRBV2 and TRBJ2-7; 7 bases map to TRBD2. Germline lookup yields CDR1 SNHLY and CDR2 FYNNEI. With 6 bases clipped from V and 3 bases from J, the junction kept 8 bases outside the gene matches. This CDR3 is 14 amino acids long. The CDR3 region has the DNA TGTGCCAGCAGCCTGCGGGAGAACCGCTACGAGCAGTACTTC. This gives the protein CASSLRENRYEQYF.

This clonotype was seen at least ten times. The chain employs TRBV5-1 and TRBJ2-3; 8 nucleotides agree with TRBD2. The CDR3 is made up of 17 amino acids. The V gene end was trimmed by 4 bases and the J gene end by 4 bases; junction bases not matched to a gene: 14. From germline, CDR1 is SGHRS and CDR2 YFSETQ. CDR3 loop: CASSRSGTSFWADTQYF. CDR3 coding DNA: TGCGCCAGCAGCCGATCCGGGACTAGTTTTTGGGCAGATACGCAGTATTTT.

The table lists this clonotype with many counts. The gene calls are TRBV20-1 and TRBJ2-5; the D gene is possibly TRBD2 (5 bases). The CDR3 consists of 18 residues. CDR1 DFQATT and CDR2 SNEGSKA come from the germline V gene (reference sequence). Trimming stripped 3 bases from V and 4 bases from J, with 27 bases between. CDR3 sequence reads: CSASSSLGARLMGETQYF. The DNA of the CDR3 is TGCAGTGCTAGTAGTTCATTGGGAGCTCGACTCATGGGAGAGACCCAGTACTTC.

This clonotype occurred many times. The chain recombines TRBV24-1 with TRBJ2-4, with 8 positions matching TRBD1. CDR1 and CDR2 from the germline V gene are KGHDR and SFDVKD. CDR3 size: 15 residues. V was pared by 5 bases and J by 8 bases, with 10 bases of the junction left unmatched. Here the CDR3 reads CATSGGQGRGDIQYF. The CDR3 DNA is TGTGCCACCAGTGGCGGACAGGGACGAGGGGACATTCAGTACTTC.

This clonotype was counted only a few times. The chain has TRBV7-3 and TRBJ2-1, with 13 bases fitting TRBD2. The CDR3 length is 16 residues. Germline V gene data show CDR1 as SGHTA and CDR2 as FQGTGA. Germline trimming cut 6 bases from V and 2 bases from J; bases unmatched to any gene: 4. The CDR3 is CASSPLAGGAYNEQFF. CDR3 sequence (DNA): TGTGCCAGCAGTCCACTAGCGGGAGGGGCCTACAATGAGCAGTTCTTC.

The V gene is TRBV6-2 or TRBV6-3, the J gene TRBJ2-2; 8 bases are shared with TRBD2. The J segment lost 0 bases and the V segment lost 4 bases, leaving 10 bases of the junction unmatched. Germline lookup yields CDR1 MNHEY and CDR2 SVGEGT. This CDR3 has 18 amino acids. The CDR3 DNA reads as TGTGCCAGCAGTTTCCCAGGACTAGCCCGTGCGAACACCGGGGAGCTGTTTTTT. Its translation: CASSFPGLARANTGELFF.

The chain recombines TRBV4-2 with TRBJ2-1; D possibly uses TRBD1 or TRBD2 (6 bases each). The CDR3 has 15 amino acids. Germline V CDR1 and CDR2: LGHNA, YNFKEQ. V shed 4 bases and J shed 5 bases, with 15 bases lying between them. CDR3 sequence reads: CASSPGGVQDNEQFF. As DNA, the CDR3 is TGTGCCAGCAGCCCCGGGGGCGTTCAGGACAATGAGCAGTTCTTC.

This clonotype was counted between two and nine times. The chain employs TRBV12-3 or TRBV12-4 and TRBJ2-1, with 7 bases that match TRBD2. This CDR3 spans 16 amino acids. Unmatched junction bases numbered 6, after V lost 2 bases and J lost 2 bases. DNA for the CDR3: TGTGCCAGCAGTTTAAGTCGGCGGGAGCCCTACAATGAGCAGTTCTTC. Its translation is CASSLSRREPYNEQFF.

This clonotype was seen many times. The genes are TRBV12-3 or TRBV12-4 and TRBJ1-5; D is unresolved. The CDR3 is 14 residues long. V lost 6 bases to trimming and J lost 6 bases, with 15 bases between them. The CDR3 nucleotides read TGTGCCAGCAGGATAACACCCTCGGCTCAGCCCCAGCATTTT. This codes for CASRITPSAQPQHF.

This clonotype was observed a handful of times. The V call is TRBV29-1, the J call TRBJ2-1; perhaps TRBD1 as D (5 bases). The germline CDR1 and CDR2 sequences are SQVTM and ANQGSEA. V shed 8 bases and J shed 10 bases, with 18 bases lying between them. The CDR3 covers 12 residues. In nucleotides, the CDR3 is TGCAGCTGGGGCGGTACAGCCTCCGAGCAGTTCTTC. This gives the protein CSWGGTASEQFF.

This sequence joins TRBV7-3 and TRBJ2-1; D unresolved. Per the germline V gene, CDR1 is SGHTA and CDR2 is FQGTGA. The CDR3 has 13 amino acids. V dropped 0 bases and J dropped 8 bases, with 8 bases sitting between them. CDR3 sequence: CASSLTGLDEQFF. CDR3 coding DNA: TGTGCCAGCAGCTTAACTGGGTTGGATGAGCAGTTCTTC. Variable domain in full (rest from reference TRBV7-3 and TRBJ2-1): GAGVSQTPSNKVTEKGKYVELRCDPISGHTALYWYRQSLGQGPEFLIYFQGTGAADDSGLPNDRFFAVRPEGSVSTLKIQRTERGDSAVYLCASSLTGLDEQFFGPGTRLTVL.

The chain uses TRBV5-1 and TRBJ2-4, with unresolved D. CDR1 and CDR2 from the germline V gene are SGHRS and YFSETQ. Deletions cut 3 bases from V and 6 bases from J, with 10 bases between. The CDR3 has 13 amino acids. This CDR3 reads CASSSGWGNIQYF. In nucleotides, the CDR3 is TGCGCCAGCAGCTCGGGCTGGGGAAACATTCAGTACTTC.

The table lists this clonotype with a few counts. The rearrangement joins TRBV30 to TRBJ2-2; 8 positions agree with TRBD2. Per germline, CDR1 GTSNPN and CDR2 SVGIG (reference sequence). The J segment lost 6 bases and the V segment lost 4 bases, leaving 10 bases of the junction unmatched. The CDR3 sequence is 15 residues long. CDR3 region: CAWTRLREGPGELFF. The CDR3 DNA reads as TGTGCCTGGACAAGGCTACGGGAGGGCCCCGGGGAGCTGTTTTTT. Combining the CDR3 with reference TRBV30 and TRBJ2-2 gives the whole variable domain SQTIHQWPATLVQPVGSPLSLECTVEGTSNPNLYWYRQAAGRGLQLLFYSVGIGQISSEVPQNLSASRPQDRQFILSSKKLLLSDSGFYLCAWTRLREGPGELFFGEGSRLTVL.

This clonotype was counted at least ten times. V is TRBV5-1 and J is TRBJ2-7, with 10 nucleotides matching TRBD2. Germline V CDR1 and CDR2: SGHRS, YFSETQ. With V trimmed by 4 bases and J by 2 bases, 6 bases remained unmatched. This CDR3 is built from 15 residues. This CDR3 reads CASSLESGRAYEQYF. The CDR3 region has the DNA TGCGCCAGCAGCCTGGAAAGCGGGAGGGCCTACGAGCAGTACTTC.

The table lists this clonotype with many counts. The chain is built from TRBV12-3 or TRBV12-4 and TRBJ2-1; a possible D gene is TRBD1 (6 bases). Deletions cut 4 bases from V and 4 bases from J, with 8 bases between. The CDR3 covers 13 residues. The chain's CDR3 is CASSWGTYNEQFF. In DNA, the CDR3 is TGTGCCAGCAGTTGGGGGACATACAATGAGCAGTTCTTC.

At least ten counts were recorded for this clonotype. This sequence joins TRBV7-9 and TRBJ2-3; D might be TRBD1 (5 bases). V was trimmed by 11 bases and J by 1 base, leaving 13 bases between them. Germline-derived CDR1 and CDR2 are SEHNR and FQNEAQ (reference sequence). This CDR3 comprises 13 residues. CDR3 sequence (DNA): TGTGCCTCGGGTTCCAGGGGCACAGATACGCAGTATTTT. Its protein product is CASGSRGTDTQYF.